The T cell receptor (beta chain) under discussion was sequenced for a study of control samples from healthy donors and cancer patients (dated by TCRdb to 2019 to 2021). Library creation used the immunoSEQ multiplex PCR assay. Drawn from immuneACCESS, this table holds only the in-frame rearrangements with V and J called that TCRdb kept. Clones are partly lost; checked studies trace under half to an unresolved V gene and leave the rest unexplained. For this sample the table gives tens of thousands of clones, of which approximately 94% were detected only once. Jointly, the top ten make up just over 6.5% of the sample. This clone is medium-sized (0.01 to 0.1%) in terms of sample share. Its cognate antigen has yet to be identified. Nothing much larger sits one base from this clone, and base qualities are not available. V and J lose 2 bases and 5 bases, and a span of 12 bases separates them. The CDR3 covers 14 residues, taking in both the cysteine and the phenylalanine. Here the CDR3 DNA is all that survives: 42 bases in frame from base 1. CDR1 is given as SGHTA and CDR2 as FQGNSA, both from the germline V gene.

The receptor was derived from a man between 60 and 70 years old in good health. In this chain, TRBV7-2 is recombined with TRBJ1-1; no confident D gene assignment can be made. Source material: blood. The nucleotides read TGTGCCAGCAGCTTAACGGAACGAGGAACTGAAGCTTTCTTT. Its translation reads: CASSLTERGTEAFF.